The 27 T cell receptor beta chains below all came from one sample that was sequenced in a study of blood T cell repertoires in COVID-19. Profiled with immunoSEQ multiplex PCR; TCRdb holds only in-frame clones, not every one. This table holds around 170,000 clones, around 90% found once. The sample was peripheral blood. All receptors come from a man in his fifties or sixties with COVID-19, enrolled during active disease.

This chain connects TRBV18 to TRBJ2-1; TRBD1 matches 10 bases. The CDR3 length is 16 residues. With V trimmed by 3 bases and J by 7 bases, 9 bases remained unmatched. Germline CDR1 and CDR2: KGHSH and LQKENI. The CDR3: CASSPLLGQGGNEQFF. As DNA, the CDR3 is TGTGCCAGCTCACCCCTTCTAGGACAGGGGGGTAATGAGCAGTTCTTC.

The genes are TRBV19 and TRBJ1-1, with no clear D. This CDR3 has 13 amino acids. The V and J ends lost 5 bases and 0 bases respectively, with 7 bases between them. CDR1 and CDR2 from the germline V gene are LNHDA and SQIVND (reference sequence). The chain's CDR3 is CASSDTVNTEAFF. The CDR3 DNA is TGTGCCAGTAGTGACACAGTGAACACTGAAGCTTTCTTT.

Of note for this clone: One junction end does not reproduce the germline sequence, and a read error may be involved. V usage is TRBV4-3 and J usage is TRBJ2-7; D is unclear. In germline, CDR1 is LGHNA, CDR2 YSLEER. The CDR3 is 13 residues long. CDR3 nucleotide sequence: TGCGCCAGCAGCCAAGGGTCCGGGTACGGGCAGTACTTC. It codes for CASSQGSGYGQYF.

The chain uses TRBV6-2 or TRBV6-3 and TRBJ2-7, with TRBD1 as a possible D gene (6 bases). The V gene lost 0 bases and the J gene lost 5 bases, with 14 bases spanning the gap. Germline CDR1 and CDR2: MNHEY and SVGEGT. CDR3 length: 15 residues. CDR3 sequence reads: CASSYSKSQGNEQYF. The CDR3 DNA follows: TGTGCCAGCAGTTACTCGAAGTCACAGGGCAACGAGCAGTACTTC.

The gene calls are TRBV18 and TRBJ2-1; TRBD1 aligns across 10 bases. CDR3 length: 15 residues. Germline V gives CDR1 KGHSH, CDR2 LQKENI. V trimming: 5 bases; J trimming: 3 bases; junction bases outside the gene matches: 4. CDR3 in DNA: TGTGCCAGCTCATGGGACAGGGGAGGCTACAATGAGCAGTTCTTC. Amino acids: CASSWDRGGYNEQFF.

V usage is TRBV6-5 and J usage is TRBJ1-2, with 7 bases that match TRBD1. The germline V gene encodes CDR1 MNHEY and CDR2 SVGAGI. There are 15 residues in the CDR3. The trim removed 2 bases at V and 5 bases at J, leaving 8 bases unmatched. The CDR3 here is CASSYDNRGIYGYTF. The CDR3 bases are TGTGCCAGCAGTTACGACAACAGGGGCATATATGGCTACACCTTC.

The DNA for the CDR3 is TGCGCCAGCAAGAAGAACAGCGGATACTATAGCACAGATACGCAGTATTTT. This gives the protein CASKKNSGYYSTDTQYF. The rearrangement links TRBV10-1 to TRBJ2-3; D may be TRBD2 (5 bases). Germline V gives CDR1 WNHNN, CDR2 SYGVQD (reference sequence). The V end was cut by 7 bases, the J end by 0 bases, with 20 bases between. The CDR3 covers 17 residues.

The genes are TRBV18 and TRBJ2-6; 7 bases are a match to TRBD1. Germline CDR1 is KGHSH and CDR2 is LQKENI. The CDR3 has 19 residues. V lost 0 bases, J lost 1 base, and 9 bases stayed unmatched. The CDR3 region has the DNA TGTGCCAGCTCACCACCCCTAGGACAGGCGGATTCTGGGGCCAACGTCCTGACTTTC. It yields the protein CASSPPLGQADSGANVLTF.

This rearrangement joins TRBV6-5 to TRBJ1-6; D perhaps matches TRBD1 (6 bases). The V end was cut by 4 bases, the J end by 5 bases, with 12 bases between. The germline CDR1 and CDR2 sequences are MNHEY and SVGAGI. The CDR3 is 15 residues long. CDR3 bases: TGTGCCAGCAGTTCCCCAGGGGCGAATAATTCACCCCTCCACTTT. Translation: CASSSPGANNSPLHF.

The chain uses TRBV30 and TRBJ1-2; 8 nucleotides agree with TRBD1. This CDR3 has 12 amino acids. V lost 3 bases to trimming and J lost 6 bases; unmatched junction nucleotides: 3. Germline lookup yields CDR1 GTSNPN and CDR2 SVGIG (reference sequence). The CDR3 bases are TGTGCCTGGAGCGAGACAGGGGATGGCTACACCTTC. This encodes CAWSETGDGYTF.

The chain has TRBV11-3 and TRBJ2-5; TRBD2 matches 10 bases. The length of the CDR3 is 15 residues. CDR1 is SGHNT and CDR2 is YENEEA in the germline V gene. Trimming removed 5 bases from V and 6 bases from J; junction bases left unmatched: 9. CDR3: CASSPASGGPQTQYF. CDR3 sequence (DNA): TGTGCCAGCAGCCCCGCTAGCGGGGGACCCCAGACCCAGTACTTC.

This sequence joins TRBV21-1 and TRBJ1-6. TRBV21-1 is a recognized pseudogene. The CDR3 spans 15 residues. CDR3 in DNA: TGTGCCAGCAGCAAAGGGGGAGGGGATCATTCACCCCTCCACTTT. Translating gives CASSKGGGDHSPLHF.

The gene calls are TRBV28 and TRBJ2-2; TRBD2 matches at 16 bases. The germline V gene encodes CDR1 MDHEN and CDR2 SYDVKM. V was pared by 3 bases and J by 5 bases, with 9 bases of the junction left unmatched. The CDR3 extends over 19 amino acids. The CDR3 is CASSLSGTSGGVRTGELFF. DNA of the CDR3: TGTGCCAGCAGTTTGTCCGGGACTAGCGGGGGGGTACGTACCGGGGAGCTGTTTTTT.

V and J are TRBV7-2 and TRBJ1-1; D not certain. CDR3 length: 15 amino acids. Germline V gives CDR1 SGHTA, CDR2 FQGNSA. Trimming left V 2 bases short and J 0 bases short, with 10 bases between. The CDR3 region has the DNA TGTGCCAGCAGCTTAACTAGTCAGCTGAACACTGAAGCTTTCTTT. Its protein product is CASSLTSQLNTEAFF. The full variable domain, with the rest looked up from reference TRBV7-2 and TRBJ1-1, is GAGVSQSPSNKVTEKGKDVELRCDPISGHTALYWYRQSLGQGLEFLIYFQGNSAPDKSGLPSDRFSAERTGGSVSTLTIQRTQQEDSAVYLCASSLTSQLNTEAFFGQGTRLTVV.

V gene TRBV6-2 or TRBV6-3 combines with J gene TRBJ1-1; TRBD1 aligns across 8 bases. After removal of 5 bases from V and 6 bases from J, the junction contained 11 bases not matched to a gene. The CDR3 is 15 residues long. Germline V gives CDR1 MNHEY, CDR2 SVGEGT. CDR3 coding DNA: TGTGCCAGCAGTCCCACCTCGACGACAGGGGCTGAAGCTTTCTTT. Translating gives CASSPTSTTGAEAFF.

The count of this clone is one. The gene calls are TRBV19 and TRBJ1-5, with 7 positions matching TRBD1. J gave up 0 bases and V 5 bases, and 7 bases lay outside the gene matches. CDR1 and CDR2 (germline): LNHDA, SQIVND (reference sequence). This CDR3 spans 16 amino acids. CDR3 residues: CASSVTQGHSNQPQHF. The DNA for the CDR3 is TGTGCCAGTAGTGTCACACAGGGGCATAGCAATCAGCCCCAGCATTTT.

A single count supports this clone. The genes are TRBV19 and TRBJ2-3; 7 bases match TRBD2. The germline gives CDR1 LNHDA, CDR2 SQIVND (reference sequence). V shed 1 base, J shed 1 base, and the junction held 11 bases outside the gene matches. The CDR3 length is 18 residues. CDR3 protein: CASSIGLDGLGRTDTQYF. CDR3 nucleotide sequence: TGTGCCAGTAGTATAGGCTTGGACGGACTAGGCCGCACAGATACGCAGTATTTT.

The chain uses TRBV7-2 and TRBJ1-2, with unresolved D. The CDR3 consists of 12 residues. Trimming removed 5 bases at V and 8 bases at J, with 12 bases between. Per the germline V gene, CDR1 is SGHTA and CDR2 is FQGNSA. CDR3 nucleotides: TGTGCCAGCAGCGTGAGTGCTACGGGCTACACCTTC. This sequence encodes CASSVSATGYTF.

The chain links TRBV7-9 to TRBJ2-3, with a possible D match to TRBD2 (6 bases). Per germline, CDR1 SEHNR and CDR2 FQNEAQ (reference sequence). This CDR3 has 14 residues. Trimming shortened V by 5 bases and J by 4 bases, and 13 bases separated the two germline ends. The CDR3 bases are TGTGCCAGCAGCCGTAACGGAGGGGCAGATACGCAGTATTTT. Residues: CASSRNGGADTQYF. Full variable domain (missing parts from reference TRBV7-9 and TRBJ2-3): DTGVSQNPRHKITKRGQNVTFRCDPISEHNRLYWYRQTLGQGPEFLTYFQNEAQLEKSRLLSDRFSAERPKGSFSTLEIQRTEQGDSAMYLCASSRNGGADTQYFGPGTRLTVL.

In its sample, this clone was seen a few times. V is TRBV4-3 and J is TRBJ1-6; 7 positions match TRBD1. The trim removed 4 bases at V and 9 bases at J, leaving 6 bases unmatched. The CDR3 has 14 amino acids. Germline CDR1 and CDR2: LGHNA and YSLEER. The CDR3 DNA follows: TGCGCCAGCAGCCTAGACAGGGCAGTTTCACCCCTCCACTTT. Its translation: CASSLDRAVSPLHF.

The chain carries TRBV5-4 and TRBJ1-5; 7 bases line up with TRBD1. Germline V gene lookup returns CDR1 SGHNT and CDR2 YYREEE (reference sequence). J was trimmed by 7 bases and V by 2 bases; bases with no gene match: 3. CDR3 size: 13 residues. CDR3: CASSLDREQPQHF. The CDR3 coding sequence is TGTGCCAGCAGCTTAGACAGGGAACAGCCCCAGCATTTT.

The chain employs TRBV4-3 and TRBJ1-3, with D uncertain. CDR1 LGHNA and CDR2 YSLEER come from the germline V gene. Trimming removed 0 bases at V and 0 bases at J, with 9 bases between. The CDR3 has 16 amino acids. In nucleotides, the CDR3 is TGCGCCAGCAGCCAAGAATTTCGTCGCTCTGGAAACACCATATATTTT. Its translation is CASSQEFRRSGNTIYF.

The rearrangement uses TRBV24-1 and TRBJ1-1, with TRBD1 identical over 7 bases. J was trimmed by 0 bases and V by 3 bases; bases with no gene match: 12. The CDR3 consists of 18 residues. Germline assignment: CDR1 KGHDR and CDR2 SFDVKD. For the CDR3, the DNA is TGTGCCACCAGTGATCGGATCTTGACAGGGCGTATGAACACTGAAGCTTTCTTT. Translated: CATSDRILTGRMNTEAFF.

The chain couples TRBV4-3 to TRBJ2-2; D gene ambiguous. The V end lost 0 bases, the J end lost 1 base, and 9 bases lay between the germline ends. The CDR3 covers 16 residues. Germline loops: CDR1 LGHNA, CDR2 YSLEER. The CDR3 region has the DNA TGCGCCAGCAGCCAAGATAGACTTATGAACACCGGGGAGCTGTTTTTT. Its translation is CASSQDRLMNTGELFF.

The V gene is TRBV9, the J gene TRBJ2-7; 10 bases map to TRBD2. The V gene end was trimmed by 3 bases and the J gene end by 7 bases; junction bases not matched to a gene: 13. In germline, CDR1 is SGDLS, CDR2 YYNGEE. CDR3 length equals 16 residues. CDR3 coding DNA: TGTGCCAGCAGCGGGGGATCTCCGGGACTAGCGCAGGAGCAGTACTTC. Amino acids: CASSGGSPGLAQEQYF.

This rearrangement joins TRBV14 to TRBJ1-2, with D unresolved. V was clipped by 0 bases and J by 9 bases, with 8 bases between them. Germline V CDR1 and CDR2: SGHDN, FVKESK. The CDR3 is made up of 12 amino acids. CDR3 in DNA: TGTGCCAGCAGCCAAGATCGGAGTCGCTACACCTTC. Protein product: CASSQDRSRYTF.

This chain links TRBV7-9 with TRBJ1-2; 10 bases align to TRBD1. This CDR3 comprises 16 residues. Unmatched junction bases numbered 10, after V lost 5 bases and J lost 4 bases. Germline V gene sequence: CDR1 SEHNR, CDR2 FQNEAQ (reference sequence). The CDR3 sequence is CASSTLPGQGFYGYTF. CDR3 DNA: TGTGCCAGCAGCACTCTCCCGGGACAGGGGTTCTATGGCTACACCTTC.